Described below is a single T cell receptor (beta chain) sequence and its context. This clone's antigen is unknown. No much larger clonotype is one base removed from it; base qualities were not supplied. For sequencing of the TCRbeta CDR3 region, genomic DNA was extracted from the sorted cells. The immunoSEQ Assay was used to sequence the TCRbeta CDR3 regions. TCRdb carries this immuneACCESS record with in-frame sequences only. Its versions omit some clonotypes, under half of them owing to an unresolved V gene in the studies checked, with the rest unexplained. This sample comprises 35,000 or so clones, less than 90% of them detected only once. Around 20% of the sample goes to the ten largest clones. The trial excluded patients who had a history of autoimmune disease or who were on systemic immunosuppression. Peripheral blood for TCR sequencing was collected from all dose cohorts at baseline, on cycle 4 day 1, and on cycle 7 day 1. The samples were taken from a phase I, first-in-human, multicenter, open-label dose-escalation trial of ivuxolimab. Adults with locally advanced or metastatic head and neck squamous cell, hepatocellular, melanoma or renal cell carcinoma were enrolled in the trial. Before TCR sequencing, CD4+ T cells and CD8+ T cells from peripheral blood were sorted into separate populations.

The source of the sample is a study of OX40 agonist ivuxolimab in advanced cancers. In the study overall: Ivuxolimab was a fully human IgG2 agonistic monoclonal antibody targeting the costimulatory receptor OX40 (CD134). The paper reports the monotherapy dose-escalation portion (N of about 54 patients) of the phase I ivuxolimab trial. In the dose-escalation cohort, 82.7% of patients were male, and the mean age was approximately 60 years, with a range of about 23 to 80. Of the approximately 53 patients in dose escalation, some 20 had hepatocellular carcinoma, some 15 had melanoma, 9 had renal cell carcinoma and 9 had head and neck cancer. Intravenous ivuxolimab was administered to patients every 2 weeks at six dose levels: 0.01, 0.1, 0.3, 1.5, 3 and 10 mg/kg. The point of sequencing TCRbeta in the periphery was to test whether ivuxolimab changed TCR sequence diversity and drove clonal T-cell expansion. Three dose-escalation patients achieved partial responses, one with hepatocellular carcinoma and two with cutaneous melanoma. Patients were allowed to have had prior anti-PD-1, anti-PD-L1 or anti-CTLA-4 therapy, and around 40% of the dose-escalation patients had previously received checkpoint inhibitors. General conclusions and limits of the study: Low levels of normalized T-cell clonal expansion were also shown by some nonresponding patients. The antigen specificity of the clonally expanded peripheral T cells was not determined. Clonal expansion of both CD4+ and CD8+ blood T cells was observed from baseline to week 6 at doses 0.1 to 3.0 mg/kg. After ivuxolimab, CD8+ T cells had more expanded clones than CD4+ T cells on average. In the 0.1-3.0 mg/kg groups, partial responders had among the lowest normalized peripheral clonal expansion, particularly in CD8+ T cells.

The CDR3 has 15 amino acids, counting the end cysteine and phenylalanine. The kept DNA is CDR3 alone, 45 bases in frame from the first base. In the germline V gene, CDR1 corresponds to MNHNS and CDR2 to SASEGT. Ends trimmed: V by 7 bases, J by 8 bases; bases unmatched to a gene: 12. The chain is made from TRBV6-1 and TRBJ2-1; 9 middle bases align to TRBD1. This clonotype was sampled from an adult with an advanced solid tumor such as melanoma, head and neck, liver or kidney cancer. The material sequenced was CD4+ or CD8+ T cells sorted from blood, taken in a trial of the OX40 agonist ivuxolimab. The CDR3 region: CASMFQMGQGDEQFF. The sequence in DNA is TGTGCCAGCATGTTTCAAATGGGACAGGGCGATGAGCAGTTCTTC.